This T cell receptor beta chain appears in the sequencing data of a study of cytomegalovirus exposure and HLA in healthy donors. Study outcomes and limitations: In a later analysis, HLA-C alleles had the fewest associated TCRs, DRB1 alleles the most. A few V segments could not be told apart, such as TRBV6-2 and TRBV6-3, and were left out. Reported findings show TCR beta sequences accurately forecast HLA-A and HLA-B alleles in most subjects.

On this clone: Its antigen is currently unknown.

Primers included in the PCR were 60 Vbeta and 13 Jbeta primers. Assay: immunoSEQ multiplex PCR; the TCRdb copy retains only in-frame clones and omits some. The data contain about 190,000 clones, approximately 86% of them seen just once; the ten biggest clones take up 1.5% to 2%. From germline, CDR1 is SEHNR and CDR2 FQNEAQ (reference sequence). Trimming took 2 bases from V and 7 from J, leaving 14 bases between them. The CDR3 has 15 amino acids. The chain recombines TRBV7-9 with TRBJ2-2; possible D gene TRBD1, 6 bases. This receptor was taken from a woman aged 18 to 35 in good health and CMV-seronegative. The material sequenced was PBMCs. The CDR3 DNA sequence: TGTGCCAGCAGCTTACCAGGGGCCTTGGGCGGGGAGCTGTTTTTT. Translated, it gives CASSLPGALGGELFF.